Sequencing of this TCR beta chain was carried out in a study of T cell changes during pregnancy in multiple sclerosis. The CDR3 length is 13 residues. The germline V gene has CDR1 SGHNT and CDR2 YYREEE (reference sequence). Trimming pared 0 bases from V and 2 bases from J, leaving 5 bases between. Profiling relied on immunoSEQ multiplex PCR, and the TCRdb table lists in-frame clones only, not all of them. The data contain fewer than 35,000 clones, around 93% of them seen just once; the ten biggest clones take up about 3%. The TCR originated in a female donor in good health, enrolled as a control in a pregnancy study. This chain joins TRBV5-4 and TRBJ2-5; no clear D. The sequencing used CD4+ T cells from peripheral blood mononuclear cells, collected in the third trimester of pregnancy. CDR3 DNA: TGTGCCAGCAGCTTGGTTAGTCAAGAGACCCAGTACTTC. Residues: CASSLVSQETQYF.